This T cell receptor (beta chain) was sequenced for a study of blood T cell repertoires in COVID-19. About the research overall: Donors in the United States, Italy and Spain gave samples during acute or convalescent COVID-19. T cells, B-cell-depleted T cells, or PBMCs provided the cDNA or gDNA that served as material.

The CDR3 runs to 14 residues. Trimming pared 2 bases from V and 2 bases from J, leaving 10 bases between. The germline V gene encodes CDR1 SNHLY and CDR2 FYNNEI. Source study methods: Estimation of nucleated cell counts relied on the amplification of reference gene primers. Some clones are missing from TCRdb's copy, which holds only in-frame ones; the method was immunoSEQ multiplex PCR. V and J calls and clone size follow that table, whereas D and trimming were derived from the DNA. This sample yields about 310,000 clones, of which over 75% are seen a single time; around 8% belongs to the top ten. The sample comprised peripheral blood. V gene TRBV2 combines with J gene TRBJ2-7; D is unclear. This receptor was identified in a woman aged 50 to 65 who had recovered from COVID-19. CDR3 in amino acids: CASSELGLTYEQYF. The CDR3 DNA reads TGTGCCAGCAGTGAATTGGGCTTAACCTACGAGCAGTACTTC.